This T cell receptor (beta chain) was identified in a study of regulatory T cells in long-lasting Graves disease. Time point given: newly diagnosed GD, antithyroid drugs for less than 3 months. Making the TCR library involved RNA that had been extracted from PBMCs. Per the germline V gene, CDR1 is PRHDT and CDR2 is FYEKMQ (reference sequence). Germline trimming cut 0 bases from V and 8 bases from J; bases unmatched to any gene: 8. The CDR3 is 16 amino acids. Study-level results: The small sample size may have reduced accuracy. Whereas more than 950 public clonotypes were shared by new patients, persistent patients shared more, at some 2,900. Relative to newly diagnosed Graves' patients, persistent ones had lower TCR diversity. Favoring TRBV28, TRBJ1-2 and TRBJ2-5 was a feature seen in persistent disease.

This clonotype was observed many times. Its antigen is still unknown. CDR3 regions were amplified by Arm-PCR using iRepertoire HTBI primers to build TCR beta libraries. One entry per CDR3 protein, called by TCRdb with MiXCR from the multiplex PCR reads. The sample holds 400,000 to 500,000 distinct CDR3 sequences, roughly 15% seen once. The data were also submitted as part of a second study, on T cells in Graves' hyperthyroidism and ophthalmopathy.

The chain employs TRBV13 and TRBJ2-1; TRBD2 agrees at 9 bases. Sequences were derived from peripheral blood mononuclear cells (PBMCs), sampled at new diagnosis, from a patient treated with antithyroid drugs. The origin of this receptor is a woman aged 18-29 years with Graves disease. The DNA of the CDR3 is TGTGCCAGCAGCTTAGGGCTAGCGGGATTCAAAGATGAGCAGTTCTTC. It encodes CASSLGLAGFKDEQFF.